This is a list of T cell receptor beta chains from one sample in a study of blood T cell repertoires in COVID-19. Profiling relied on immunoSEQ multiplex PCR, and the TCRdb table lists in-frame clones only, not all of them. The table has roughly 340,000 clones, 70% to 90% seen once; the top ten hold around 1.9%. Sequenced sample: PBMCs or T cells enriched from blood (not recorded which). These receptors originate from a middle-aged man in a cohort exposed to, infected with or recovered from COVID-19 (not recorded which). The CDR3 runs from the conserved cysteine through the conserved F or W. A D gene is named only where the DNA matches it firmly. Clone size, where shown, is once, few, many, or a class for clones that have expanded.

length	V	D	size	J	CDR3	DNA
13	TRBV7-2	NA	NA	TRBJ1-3	CASRNMSGNTIYF	TGTGCCAGCAGAAATATGTCTGGAAACACCATATATTTT
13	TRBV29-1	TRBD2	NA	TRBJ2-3	CSVEAGGQDTQYF	TGCAGCGTTGAAGCGGGAGGACAAGATACGCAGTATTTT
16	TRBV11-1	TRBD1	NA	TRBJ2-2	CASSYAGGPRSGELFF	TGTGCCAGCAGCTATGCAGGGGGCCCAAGATCCGGGGAGCTGTTTTTT
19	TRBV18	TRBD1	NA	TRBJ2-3	CASSRYDSGQGWSADTQYF	TGTGCCAGCTCACGCTATGATAGTGGACAGGGATGGTCGGCGGATACGCAGTATTTT
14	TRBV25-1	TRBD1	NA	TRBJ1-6	CASSGTGSVSPLHF	TGTGCCAGCAGTGGGACAGGGTCGGTTTCACCCCTCCACTTT
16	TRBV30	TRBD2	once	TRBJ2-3	CAWSVGLAGSTDTQYF	TGTGCCTGGAGTGTGGGCCTAGCGGGATCCACAGATACGCAGTATTTT
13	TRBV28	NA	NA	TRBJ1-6	CASSKSPNSPLHF	TGTGCCAGCAGTAAGAGTCCTAATTCACCCCTCCACTTT
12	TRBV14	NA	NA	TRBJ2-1	CASSQVLKEQFF	TGTGCCAGCAGCCAAGTACTAAAGGAGCAGTTCTTC
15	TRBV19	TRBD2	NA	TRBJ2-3	CASRSIAGGRDTQYF	TGTGCCAGTAGATCTATAGCGGGAGGGCGAGATACGCAGTATTTT
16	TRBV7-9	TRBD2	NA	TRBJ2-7	CASSPYSGLAGVEQYF	TGTGCCAGCAGCCCATATTCGGGACTAGCGGGAGTCGAGCAGTACTTC
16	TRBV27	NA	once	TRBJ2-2	CASSPARQANTGELFF	TGTGCCAGCAGTCCCGCTCGACAGGCGAACACCGGGGAGCTGTTTTTT
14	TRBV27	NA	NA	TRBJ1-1	CASRSTGLGTEAFF	TGTGCCAGCAGATCAACAGGGCTGGGCACTGAAGCTTTCTTT
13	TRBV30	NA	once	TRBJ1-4	CACTGVFNEKLFF	TGTGCCTGCACAGGCGTCTTTAATGAAAAACTGTTTTTT
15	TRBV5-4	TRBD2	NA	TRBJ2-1	CASSPTSVKVHEQFF	TGTGCCAGCAGCCCTACTAGCGTGAAGGTCCATGAGCAGTTCTTC
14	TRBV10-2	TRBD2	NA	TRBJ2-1	CASTPGGTYNEQFF	TGCGCCAGCACCCCGGGAGGGACCTACAATGAGCAGTTCTTC
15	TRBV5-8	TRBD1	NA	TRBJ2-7	CASSSPGQGTYEQYF	TGTGCCAGCAGCAGCCCGGGACAGGGGACCTACGAGCAGTACTTC
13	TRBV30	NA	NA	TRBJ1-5	CAWSVGRGQPQHF	TGTGCCTGGAGTGTAGGCCGGGGTCAGCCCCAGCATTTT
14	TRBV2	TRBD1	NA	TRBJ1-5	CASSEGQGFQPQHF	TGTGCCAGCAGTGAGGGACAGGGGTTTCAGCCCCAGCATTTT
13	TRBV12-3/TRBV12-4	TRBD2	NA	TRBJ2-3	CASSGLVLDTQYF	TGTGCCAGCAGTGGACTAGTTTTAGATACGCAGTATTTT
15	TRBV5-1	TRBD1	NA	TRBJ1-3	CASRMTGSSGNTIYF	TGCGCCAGCAGGATGACAGGGAGCTCTGGAAACACCATATATTTT
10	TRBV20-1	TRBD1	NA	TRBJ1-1	CSAERTGAFF	TGCAGTGCTGAGAGGACAGGCGCCTTCTTT
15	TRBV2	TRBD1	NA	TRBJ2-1	CASSSIGTGDNEQFF	TGTGCCAGCAGCTCCATAGGGACAGGGGACAATGAGCAGTTCTTC
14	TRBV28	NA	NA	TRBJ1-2	CASSLKGGIYGYTF	TGTGCCAGCAGTTTAAAAGGGGGTATCTATGGCTACACCTTC
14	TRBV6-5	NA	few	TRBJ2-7	CASSRQTSSYEQYF	TGTGCCAGCAGCCGACAGACAAGCTCCTACGAGCAGTACTTC
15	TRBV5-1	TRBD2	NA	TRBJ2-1	CASSLSSGRAGEQFF	TGCGCCAGCAGCTTGAGTAGCGGGAGGGCCGGTGAGCAGTTCTTC
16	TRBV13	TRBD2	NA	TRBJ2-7	CASSSGTSGFDYEQYF	TGTGCCAGCAGCTCCGGGACTAGCGGGTTTGACTACGAGCAGTACTTC
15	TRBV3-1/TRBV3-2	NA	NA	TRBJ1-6	CASSQLGAKNSPLHF	TGTGCCAGCAGCCAACTGGGGGCGAAGAATTCACCCCTCCACTTT
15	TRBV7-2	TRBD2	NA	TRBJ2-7	CASSRGGGNTYEQYF	TGTGCCAGCAGCCGGGGGGGCGGAAATACCTACGAGCAGTACTTC
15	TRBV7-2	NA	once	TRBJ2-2	CASSLVVSGTGELFF	TGTGCCAGCAGCTTAGTCGTTTCGGGCACCGGGGAGCTGTTTTTT
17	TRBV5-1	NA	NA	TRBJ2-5	CASSSEGGGGYRETQYF	TGCGCCAGCAGCTCCGAGGGGGGGGGAGGTTATAGAGAGACCCAGTACTTC
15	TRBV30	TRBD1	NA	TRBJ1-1	CAWSREGAFSTEAFF	TGTGCCTGGAGTAGAGAGGGGGCTTTTAGCACTGAAGCTTTCTTT
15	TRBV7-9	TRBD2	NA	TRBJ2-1	CASSPGTSEYNEQFF	TGTGCCAGCAGCCCGGGGACTAGCGAGTACAATGAGCAGTTCTTC
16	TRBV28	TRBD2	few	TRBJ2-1	CASRPTGLARNNEQFF	TGTGCCAGCAGACCCACGGGACTAGCGCGAAACAATGAGCAGTTCTTC
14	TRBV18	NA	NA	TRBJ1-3	CASSPDLSGNTIYF	TGTGCCAGCTCACCGGACTTGTCTGGAAACACCATATATTTT
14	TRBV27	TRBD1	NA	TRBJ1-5	CASSARQGKQPQHF	TGTGCCAGCAGTGCACGACAGGGAAAACAGCCCCAGCATTTT
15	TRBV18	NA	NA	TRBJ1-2	CASSPPTREVYGYTF	TGTGCCAGCTCACCACCGACCAGGGAGGTTTATGGCTACACCTTC
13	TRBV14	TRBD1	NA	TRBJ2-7	CASSGTASYEQYF	TGTGCCAGCAGCGGGACAGCAAGCTACGAGCAGTACTTC
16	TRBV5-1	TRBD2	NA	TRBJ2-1	CASSLPLAGNDNEQFF	TGCGCCAGCAGCTTGCCCCTAGCGGGAAACGACAATGAGCAGTTCTTC
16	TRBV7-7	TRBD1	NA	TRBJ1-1	CASSLERGQVNTEAFF	TGTGCCAGCAGCTTAGAGAGGGGGCAGGTGAACACTGAAGCTTTCTTT
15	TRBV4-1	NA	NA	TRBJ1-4	CASSQDIRDVEKLFF	TGCGCCAGCAGCCAAGATATACGGGATGTTGAAAAACTGTTTTTT
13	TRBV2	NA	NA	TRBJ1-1	CAGKTGPNTEAFF	TGTGCCGGCAAAACAGGGCCCAACACTGAAGCTTTCTTT
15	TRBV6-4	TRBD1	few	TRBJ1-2	CASSPRQGRNYGYTF	TGTGCCAGCAGCCCTAGACAGGGTCGGAACTATGGCTACACCTTC
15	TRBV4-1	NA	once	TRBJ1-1	CASSQDLGGRPEAFF	TGCGCCAGCAGCCAAGACCTCGGGGGGCGGCCTGAAGCTTTCTTT